These 24 T cell receptor beta chains share one sample of origin, sequenced in a study of blood T cell repertoires in COVID-19. TCRdb's table, derived via immunoSEQ multiplex PCR, lists solely in-frame clones and lacks some. The sample lists a few hundred thousand clones, roughly four fifths occurring once. The sample comprised PBMCs or T cells enriched from blood (not recorded which). These receptors all come from a man aged 35 to 55 who had recovered from COVID-19.

This chain's CDR3 is CASSLGSATDTQYF. CDR3 in DNA: TGTGCCAGCAGTTTAGGGAGTGCCACAGATACGCAGTATTTT. The chain uses TRBV28 and TRBJ2-3; D might be TRBD2 (5 bases). In germline, CDR1 is MDHEN, CDR2 SYDVKM. The ends were cut back, 2 bases at V and 2 bases at J, with 8 bases in the middle. The CDR3 consists of 14 residues. Looking up the rest from reference TRBV28 and TRBJ2-3 gives the full variable domain: DVKVTQSSRYLVKRTGEKVFLECVQDMDHENMFWYRQDPGLGLRLIYFSYDVKMKEKGDIPEGYSVSREKKERFSLILESASTNQTSMYLCASSLGSATDTQYFGPGTRLTVL.

V and J are TRBV24-1 and TRBJ2-1, with D perhaps matching TRBD1 (6 bases). The CDR3 is made up of 12 amino acids. Trimming removed 3 bases at V and 13 bases at J, with 12 bases between. Germline lookup yields CDR1 KGHDR and CDR2 SFDVKD. Here the CDR3 DNA reads TGTGCCACCAGTGATCCCGGACAGAGACAGTTCTTC. As protein: CATSDPGQRQFF.

The gene calls are TRBV5-5 and TRBJ2-1, with 13 bases aligning to TRBD2. There are 17 residues in the CDR3. V trimming: 6 bases; J trimming: 7 bases; junction bases outside the gene matches: 13. Germline V CDR1 and CDR2: SGHKS, YYEKEE (reference sequence). This CDR3 is CASNRIPTSGRRNEQFF. The CDR3 coding sequence is TGTGCCAGCAACCGCATCCCGACTAGCGGGAGGAGGAATGAGCAGTTCTTC.

J is TRBJ1-3 and V is TRBV28, with 10 bases fitting TRBD1. With V trimmed by 6 bases and J by 0 bases, 2 bases remained unmatched. Looked up from germline, CDR1 is MDHEN and CDR2 is SYDVKM. The CDR3 sequence is 15 residues long. The CDR3 reads CASRTGGGSGNTIYF. Here the CDR3 DNA reads TGTGCCAGCAGGACAGGGGGCGGCTCTGGAAACACCATATATTTT. Variable domain in full (rest from reference TRBV28 and TRBJ1-3): DVKVTQSSRYLVKRTGEKVFLECVQDMDHENMFWYRQDPGLGLRLIYFSYDVKMKEKGDIPEGYSVSREKKERFSLILESASTNQTSMYLCASRTGGGSGNTIYFGEGSWLTVV.

This clone was picked up a small number of times. The chain is built from TRBV5-4 and TRBJ2-3, with D possibly matching TRBD1 (5 bases). Trimming took 4 bases from V and 2 from J, leaving 11 bases between them. CDR3 length: 14 amino acids. Germline CDR1 is SGHNT and CDR2 is YYREEE (reference sequence). CDR3 in amino acids: CASSRDRYTDTQYF. The CDR3 DNA sequence: TGTGCCAGCAGCCGTGACAGATACACAGATACGCAGTATTTT.

The chain has TRBV7-3 and TRBJ2-1; TRBD2 matches at 7 bases. The CDR3 has 13 amino acids. Germline CDR1 SGHTA, CDR2 FQGTGA. V shed 4 bases, J shed 8 bases, and the junction held 5 bases outside the gene matches. The CDR3, as DNA: TGTGCCAGCAGCTCTAGCGGTTGGGATGAGCAGTTCTTC. The encoded protein is CASSSSGWDEQFF.

The chain couples TRBV2 to TRBJ1-2; 7 bases match TRBD1. Looked up from germline, CDR1 is SNHLY and CDR2 is FYNNEI. The CDR3 consists of 15 residues. V lost 7 bases to trimming and J lost 10 bases; unmatched junction nucleotides: 18. The CDR3 coding sequence is TGTGCCAGCACGTCCGGACAGGCAAGACGGGTCACCTACACCTTC. This codes for CASTSGQARRVTYTF.

The chain links TRBV30 to TRBJ2-1, with 9 bases identical to TRBD2. Germline CDR1 GTSNPN, CDR2 SVGIG (reference sequence). The CDR3 contains 14 residues. With V trimmed by 2 bases and J by 10 bases, 9 bases remained unmatched. The CDR3 sequence is CAWSLPGLAPEQFF. For the CDR3, the DNA is TGTGCCTGGAGTCTACCGGGACTAGCACCCGAGCAGTTCTTC.

The chain has TRBV18 and TRBJ1-2; D not certain. With 0 bases removed from V and 4 bases from J, the gap between germline ends came to 12 bases. Germline-derived CDR1 and CDR2 are KGHSH and LQKENI. This CDR3 has 15 amino acids. The CDR3 sequence is CASSPPTGRGYGYTF. In DNA, the CDR3 is TGTGCCAGCTCACCACCAACGGGGAGAGGCTATGGCTACACCTTC.

The V gene is TRBV7-8, the J gene TRBJ2-3, with TRBD2 matching 12 bases. Losses at the gene ends were 4 bases for V and 6 bases for J; bases not matched to a gene: 8. This CDR3 has 16 residues. Germline V gives CDR1 SGHVS, CDR2 FQNEAQ. The CDR3 reads CASSSTSGGDGDTQYF. The CDR3 DNA reads TGTGCCAGCAGCTCGACTAGCGGGGGCGACGGGGATACGCAGTATTTT.

The chain has TRBV12-3 or TRBV12-4 and TRBJ2-2; tentatively, D is TRBD2 (5 bases). Trimming removed 3 bases from V and 8 bases from J, with 7 bases in between. The CDR3 runs to 12 residues. CDR3 sequence (DNA): TGTGCCAGCAGTTTCGGGGAAGGGGAGCTGTTTTTT. This codes for CASSFGEGELFF.

This chain connects TRBV6-6 to TRBJ1-1, with D perhaps TRBD1 (6 bases). The CDR3 loop spans 14 amino acids. In germline, CDR1 is MNHNY, CDR2 SVGAGI (reference sequence). Trimming left V 4 bases short and J 7 bases short, with 16 bases between. DNA of the CDR3: TGTGCCAGCAGTTCTGCGGGGGGGGGCCTTGAAGCTTTCTTT. This codes for CASSSAGGGLEAFF.

J is TRBJ1-1 and V is TRBV11-3; D is undetermined. Trimming stripped 0 bases from V and 7 bases from J, with 9 bases between. The length of the CDR3 is 13 residues. CDR1 is SGHNT and CDR2 is YENEEA in the germline V gene. The CDR3 sequence: CASSLDRYNEAFF. The CDR3 bases are TGTGCCAGCAGCTTAGACAGGTACAATGAAGCTTTCTTT.

V is TRBV28 and J is TRBJ1-2; D is unclear. Trimming left V 2 bases short and J 0 bases short, with 10 bases between. This CDR3 has 15 amino acids. The germline CDR1 and CDR2 sequences are MDHEN and SYDVKM. The CDR3 is CASSLGQLTNYGYTF. The CDR3 coding sequence is TGTGCCAGCAGTTTAGGGCAGCTAACTAACTATGGCTACACCTTC.

The chain links TRBV3-1 (or the pseudogene TRBV3-2) to TRBJ1-2; D not resolved. The CDR3 runs 13 residues. Germline CDR1 is LGHDT and CDR2 is YNNKEL (reference sequence). Trimming removed 4 bases at V and 7 bases at J, with 13 bases between. The CDR3 reads CASSLLAEFGYTF. The CDR3 bases are TGTGCCAGCAGCCTCCTAGCGGAATTTGGCTACACCTTC.

J is TRBJ2-7 and V is TRBV16; 7 nucleotides line up with TRBD2. Germline CDR1 is KGHSY and CDR2 is FQNENV. V lost 2 bases and J lost 0; bases outside the gene matches: 7. This CDR3 contains 16 residues. The CDR3 is CASSQIAGVASYEQYF. In nucleotides, the CDR3 is TGTGCCAGCAGCCAAATCGCGGGGGTTGCCTCCTACGAGCAGTACTTC.

V and J are TRBV5-1 and TRBJ2-3; 10 nucleotides align to TRBD1. CDR1 is SGHRS, CDR2 YFSETQ, per germline. The CDR3 is 16 residues long. Trimming took 4 bases from V and 4 from J; bases not matched to a gene: 9. CDR3 nucleotides: TGCGCCAGCAGCCCACTTGGGACAGGGGTGGCAGATACGCAGTATTTT. The encoded protein is CASSPLGTGVADTQYF.

This chain joins TRBV5-4 and TRBJ2-1; 7 positions match TRBD2. The V gene's germline CDR1 is SGHNT and CDR2 YYREEE (reference sequence). The CDR3 consists of 14 residues. Unmatched junction bases numbered 6, after V lost 7 bases and J lost 2 bases. CDR3 amino acids: CASSGLAAYNEQFF. CDR3 nucleotide sequence: TGTGCCAGCTCCGGTCTAGCGGCCTACAATGAGCAGTTCTTC.

V usage is TRBV2 and J usage is TRBJ2-2; perhaps TRBD1 as D (6 bases). The CDR3 length is 16 residues. Per germline, CDR1 SNHLY and CDR2 FYNNEI. V dropped 4 bases and J dropped 4 bases, with 16 bases sitting between them. CDR3 in DNA: TGTGCCAGCAGTGGCCAAGGTGGGGGCTCCACCGGGGAGCTGTTTTTT. Translated: CASSGQGGGSTGELFF. The full variable domain, its missing parts supplied by reference TRBV2 and TRBJ2-2, is EPEVTQTPSHQVTQMGQEVILRCVPISNHLYFYWYRQILGQKVEFLVSFYNNEISEKSEIFDDQFSVERPDGSNFTLKIRSTKLEDSAMYFCASSGQGGGSTGELFFGEGSRLTVL.

The rearrangement joins TRBV18 to TRBJ1-5; D is perhaps TRBD1 (6 bases). Trimming removed 3 bases from V and 2 bases from J, with 14 bases in between. The germline CDR1 and CDR2 sequences are KGHSH and LQKENI. This CDR3 comprises 16 residues. In nucleotides, the CDR3 is TGTGCCAGCTCACCCTTCGCAGGGGAAGGCAATCAGCCCCAGCATTTT. Protein sequence: CASSPFAGEGNQPQHF.

The chain employs TRBV5-6 and TRBJ1-1; 7 bases line up with TRBD1. Unmatched junction bases numbered 5, after V lost 0 bases and J lost 0 bases. CDR1 is SGHDT, CDR2 YYEEEE, per germline. The CDR3 consists of 16 residues. The CDR3 DNA is TGTGCCAGCAGCTTGGACAGGGGCCACATGAACACTGAAGCTTTCTTT. It specifies CASSLDRGHMNTEAFF.

This clone turned up a few times. The chain uses TRBV5-6 and TRBJ1-2; 8 bases match TRBD1. The V gene's germline CDR1 is SGHDT and CDR2 YYEEEE. Germline trimming cut 0 bases from V and 8 bases from J; bases unmatched to any gene: 9. This CDR3 has 15 amino acids. The DNA of the CDR3 is TGTGCCAGCAGCTTGGTGGCAGGGGGCCCCCGAGGCTACACCTTC. Translation gives CASSLVAGGPRGYTF.

V usage is TRBV9 and J usage is TRBJ2-3, with D maybe TRBD2 (5 bases). CDR3 length: 15 amino acids. V lost 4 bases, J lost 0 bases, and 12 bases lay in between. In germline, CDR1 is SGDLS, CDR2 YYNGEE. This CDR3 is CASSRRGPSTDTQYF. The CDR3 DNA sequence: TGTGCCAGCAGCAGACGGGGTCCTAGCACAGATACGCAGTATTTT.

The gene calls are TRBV9 and TRBJ2-7, with D possibly being TRBD2 (6 bases). Trimming removed 1 base at V and 4 bases at J, with 15 bases between. Germline V lookup: CDR1 SGDLS, CDR2 YYNGEE. This CDR3 spans 15 amino acids. CDR3 loop: CASSVRASAQYEQYF. CDR3 bases: TGTGCCAGCAGCGTAAGGGCTAGCGCTCAATACGAGCAGTACTTC. The variable domain in full, completed from reference TRBV9 and TRBJ2-7, reads DSGVTQTPKHLITATGQRVTLRCSPRSGDLSVYWYQQSLDQGLQFLIQYYNGEERAKGNILERFSAQQFPDLHSELNLSSLELGDSALYFCASSVRASAQYEQYFGPGTRLTVT.